Below are 15 T cell receptor beta chains sequenced from a single sample in a study of T-cell memory formation after mild COVID-19. TCRdb re-called the 5' RACE reads through MiXCR, storing one row per CDR3 protein. The repertoire holds over 450,000 distinct CDR3 sequences, with 20% as singletons. Material: PBMCs or a T cell subset sorted from them (not recorded which). These receptors were obtained from an adult woman who had mild COVID-19 (a few samples of this study predate the infection). Cell type and time point are not known.

A few counts support this clonotype. The junction departs from germline at one end; a sequencing error may be responsible. V is TRBV5-1 and J is TRBJ2-1; 10 nucleotides line up with TRBD2. Germline lookup yields CDR1 SGHRS and CDR2 YFSETQ. The CDR3 runs to 15 residues. As DNA, the CDR3 is TGCGCCGGCAGCCTCGGACTAGCGGTTGACAATGAGCAGTTCTTC. This sequence encodes CAGSLGLAVDNEQFF.

The rearrangement joins TRBV24-1 to TRBJ2-1; a possible D gene is TRBD2 (6 bases). V was cut by 4 bases and J by 8 bases, with 11 bases left in between. Germline loops: CDR1 KGHDR, CDR2 SFDVKD. The CDR3 totals 13 residues. CDR3 in DNA: TGTGCCACCAGTGAGGAGGGAAAGGATGAGCAGTTCTTC. As protein: CATSEEGKDEQFF.

This clonotype was seen repeatedly, ten times or more. The genes are TRBV5-1 and TRBJ2-3, with 7 nucleotides matching TRBD1. Losses at the gene ends were 5 bases for V and 3 bases for J; bases not matched to a gene: 6. Germline CDR1 is SGHRS and CDR2 is YFSETQ. The CDR3 length is 14 residues. The CDR3 loop is CASRKQGSTDTQYF. The DNA for the CDR3 is TGCGCCAGCAGGAAACAGGGGAGTACAGATACGCAGTATTTT.

This clonotype has just a few counts. CDR3 in amino acids: CASSVRLAGAWGEQFF. As DNA, the CDR3 is TGTGCCAGCAGCGTACGACTAGCGGGTGCGTGGGGTGAGCAGTTCTTC. This chain connects TRBV9 to TRBJ2-1, with 10 positions matching TRBD2. J lost 9 bases, V lost 1 base, and 10 bases had no gene match. This CDR3 has 16 residues. Germline CDR1 reads SGDLS; CDR2 reads YYNGEE.

V usage is TRBV5-5 and J usage is TRBJ1-1; D unclear. The CDR3 has 15 amino acids. V lost 1 base to trimming and J lost 1 base, with 11 bases between them. In germline, CDR1 is SGHKS, CDR2 YYEKEE (reference sequence). CDR3 residues: CASSLSGYENTEAFF. The DNA for the CDR3 is TGTGCCAGCAGCTTGTCGGGTTATGAGAACACTGAAGCTTTCTTT.

V and J are TRBV11-2 and TRBJ2-2; 7 nucleotides match TRBD1. V lost 7 bases and J lost 5; bases outside the gene matches: 22. This CDR3 contains 19 residues. Germline assignment: CDR1 SGHAT and CDR2 FQNNGV. CDR3 loop: CASTPRRDRVLLRTGELFF. The CDR3 DNA follows: TGTGCCAGCACCCCTCGGCGAGACAGGGTCCTTTTGAGGACCGGGGAGCTGTTTTTT.

The J gene is TRBJ1-1, the V gene TRBV12-3 or TRBV12-4; the D gene is possibly TRBD1 (5 bases). CDR3 length equals 13 residues. V was pared by 3 bases and J by 7 bases, with 12 bases between. CDR3 sequence: CASSLGERLEAFF. The CDR3 nucleotides read TGTGCCAGCAGTTTGGGGGAACGTCTTGAAGCTTTCTTT.

This clonotype was recorded a few times. J is TRBJ1-5 and V is TRBV19, with 8 bases identical to TRBD1. This CDR3 region has 18 residues. Germline values: CDR1 LNHDA, CDR2 SQIVND (reference sequence). J gave up 0 bases and V 3 bases, and 10 bases lay outside the gene matches. The CDR3 DNA is TGTGCCAGTAGTATTCTGACAGGGGTGAGGGATAGCAATCAGCCCCAGCATTTT. Its translation is CASSILTGVRDSNQPQHF. The full variable domain, completed using reference TRBV19 and TRBJ1-5, is DGGITQSPKYLFRKEGQNVTLSCEQNLNHDAMYWYRQDPGQGLRLIYYSQIVNDFQKGDIAEGYSVSREKKESFPLTVTSAQKNPTAFYLCASSILTGVRDSNQPQHFGDGTRLSIL.

This rearrangement joins TRBV6-1 to TRBJ1-2, with a tentative D call TRBD1 (5 bases). V lost 1 base and J 8 bases, leaving 11 bases between the germline ends. The germline CDR1 and CDR2 sequences are MNHNS and SASEGT. This CDR3 region has 13 residues. This CDR3 is CASSEGGAGGYTF. CDR3 in DNA: TGTGCCAGCAGTGAAGGAGGGGCTGGCGGCTACACCTTC.

This clonotype was counted ten times or more. The chain couples TRBV25-1 to TRBJ2-1, with 11 bases identical to TRBD2. Germline values: CDR1 MGHDK, CDR2 SYGVNS. There are 16 residues in the CDR3. The J segment lost 5 bases and the V segment lost 6 bases, leaving 9 bases of the junction unmatched. Written as DNA, the CDR3 is TGTGCCAGCAGGGGAACCGGGACTAGCGGTGACAATGAGCAGTTCTTC. Protein sequence: CASRGTGTSGDNEQFF. Using reference TRBV25-1 and TRBJ2-1 for the parts outside the CDR3, the full variable domain is EADIYQTPRYLVIGTGKKITLECSQTMGHDKMYWYQQDPGMELHLIHYSYGVNSTEKGDLSSESTVSRIRTEHFPLTLESARPSHTSQYLCASRGTGTSGDNEQFFGPGTRLTVL.

This clonotype was counted ten times or more. The chain uses TRBV7-9 and TRBJ2-1; 8 nucleotides match TRBD2. Losses at the gene ends were 1 base for V and 1 base for J; bases not matched to a gene: 18. This CDR3 is built from 21 residues. The germline V gene has CDR1 SEHNR and CDR2 FQNEAQ (reference sequence). CDR3 sequence reads: CASSLDRPSGPRTGSYNEQFF. CDR3 sequence (DNA): TGTGCCAGCAGCTTAGATCGCCCTAGCGGGCCCCGCACTGGGTCCTACAATGAGCAGTTCTTC.

The J gene is TRBJ2-1, the V gene TRBV6-5; 7 bases line up with TRBD2. CDR3 length equals 17 residues. CDR1 MNHEY and CDR2 SVGAGI come from the germline V gene. V was pared by 5 bases and J by 2 bases, with 12 bases of the junction left unmatched. The CDR3 coding sequence is TGTGCCAGCAGTCCCAAAGGTCTAGCGGCGCCCTACAATGAGCAGTTCTTC. Its translation is CASSPKGLAAPYNEQFF.

The chain is built from TRBV20-1 and TRBJ1-5; D unclear. This CDR3 spans 14 amino acids. Deletions cut 1 base from V and 7 bases from J, with 14 bases between. The germline gives CDR1 DFQATT, CDR2 SNEGSKA (reference sequence). CDR3 sequence reads: CSARGNGILQPQHF. CDR3 in DNA: TGCAGTGCTAGAGGTAACGGGATTTTGCAGCCCCAGCATTTT.

This clonotype has a handful of counts. This rearrangement joins TRBV24-1 to TRBJ1-4, with D unresolved. The CDR3 totals 17 residues. V was clipped by 2 bases and J by 0 bases, with 12 bases between them. Germline assignment: CDR1 KGHDR and CDR2 SFDVKD. The CDR3 bases are TGTGCCACCAGTGATTCCGGTCTTGGGACAACTAATGAAAAACTGTTTTTT. Protein product: CATSDSGLGTTNEKLFF.

This clonotype was detected a few times. The chain combines TRBV12-3 or TRBV12-4 with TRBJ2-7; TRBD2 is a possible D gene (7 bases). V was trimmed by 7 bases and J by 2 bases, leaving 15 bases between them. This CDR3 has 14 residues. The CDR3 here is CASNREGPPYEQYF. CDR3 DNA sequence: TGTGCCAGCAACAGGGAGGGTCCCCCCTACGAGCAGTACTTC.